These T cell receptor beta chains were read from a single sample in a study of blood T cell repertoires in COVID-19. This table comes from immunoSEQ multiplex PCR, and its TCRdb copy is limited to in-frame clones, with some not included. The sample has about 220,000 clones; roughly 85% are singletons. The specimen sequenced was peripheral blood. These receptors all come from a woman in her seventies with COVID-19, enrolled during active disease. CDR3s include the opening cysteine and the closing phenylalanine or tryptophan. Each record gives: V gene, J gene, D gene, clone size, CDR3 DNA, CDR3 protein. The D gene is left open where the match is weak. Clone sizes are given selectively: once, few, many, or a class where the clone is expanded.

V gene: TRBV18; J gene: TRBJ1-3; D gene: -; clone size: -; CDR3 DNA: TGTGCCAGCTCAGTTCCCCACTCTGGAAACACCATATATTTT; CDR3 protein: CASSVPHSGNTIYF
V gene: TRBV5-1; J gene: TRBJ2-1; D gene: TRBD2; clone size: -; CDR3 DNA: TGCGCCAGCAGCATACGATATAGCGGGAGCGGTAGAGGAGATGAGCAGTTCTTC; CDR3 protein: CASSIRYSGSGRGDEQFF
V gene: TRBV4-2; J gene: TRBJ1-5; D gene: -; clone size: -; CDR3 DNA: TGTGCCAGCAGCCAAGTTCCCGGGTCTAATCAGCCCCAGCATTTT; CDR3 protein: CASSQVPGSNQPQHF
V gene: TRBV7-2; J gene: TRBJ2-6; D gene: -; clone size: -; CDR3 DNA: TGTGCCAGCAGCTTTGACGGGTCTGGGGCCAACGTCCTGACTTTC; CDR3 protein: CASSFDGSGANVLTF
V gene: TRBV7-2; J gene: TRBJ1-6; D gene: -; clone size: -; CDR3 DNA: TGTGCCAGCAGCTTGACCCTCAGCGGGTATAATTCACCCCTCCACTTT; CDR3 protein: CASSLTLSGYNSPLHF
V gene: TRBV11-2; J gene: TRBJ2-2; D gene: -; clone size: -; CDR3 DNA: TGTGCCAGCAGCTTATTCACCCAGGCGTGGGCCGGGGAGCTGTTTTTT; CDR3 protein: CASSLFTQAWAGELFF
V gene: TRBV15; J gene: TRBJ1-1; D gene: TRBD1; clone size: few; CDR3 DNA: TGTGCCACCAGCAGAGCTACAGGGGCAAACACTGAAGCTTTCTTT; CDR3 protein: CATSRATGANTEAFF
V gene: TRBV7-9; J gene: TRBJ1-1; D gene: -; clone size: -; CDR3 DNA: TGTGCCAGCACCCGGGAGGCGAACACTGAAGCTTTCTTT; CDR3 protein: CASTREANTEAFF
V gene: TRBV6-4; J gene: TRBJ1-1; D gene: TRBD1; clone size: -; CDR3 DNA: TGTGCCAGCAAGCGGGACAGGGTGAACACTGAAGCTTTCTTT; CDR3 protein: CASKRDRVNTEAFF
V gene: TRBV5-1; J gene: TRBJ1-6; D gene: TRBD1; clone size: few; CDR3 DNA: TGCGCCAGCAGCTTGGGACAGGGGAGATATAATTCACCCCTCCACTTT; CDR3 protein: CASSLGQGRYNSPLHF
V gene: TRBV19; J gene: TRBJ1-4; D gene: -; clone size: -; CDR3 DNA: TGTGCCAGTAGTATCCAGGGGCAGCCTAATGAAAAACTGTTTTTT; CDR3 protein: CASSIQGQPNEKLFF
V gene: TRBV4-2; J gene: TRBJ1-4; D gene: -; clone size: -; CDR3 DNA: TGTGCCAGCAGCCAAGAGGCGGGGGAGCTTGAAAAACTGTTTTTT; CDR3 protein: CASSQEAGELEKLFF
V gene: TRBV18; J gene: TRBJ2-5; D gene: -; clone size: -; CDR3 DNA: TGTGCCAGCTCACCACCGAACCAGCAAGAGACCCAGTACTTC; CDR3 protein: CASSPPNQQETQYF
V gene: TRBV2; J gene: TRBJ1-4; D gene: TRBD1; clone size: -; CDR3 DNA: TGTGCCAGCAGTAACACACACCCCAGGGGGCTGAAGGAAAAACTGTTTTTT; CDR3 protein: CASSNTHPRGLKEKLFF
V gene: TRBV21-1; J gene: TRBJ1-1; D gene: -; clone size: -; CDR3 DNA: TGTGCCAGCAGCAAAGGTGGGGACAGGGCGTCGAACACTGAAGCTTTCTTT; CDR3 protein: CASSKGGDRASNTEAFF
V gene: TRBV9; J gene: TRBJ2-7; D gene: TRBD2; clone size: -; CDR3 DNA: TGTGCCAGCAGCGGCGGACTAGCGGGAGTTTACGAGCAGTACTTC; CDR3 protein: CASSGGLAGVYEQYF
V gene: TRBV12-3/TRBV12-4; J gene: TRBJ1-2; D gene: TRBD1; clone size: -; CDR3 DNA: TGTGCCAGCACCGTGGACAGGGTCAATGGCTACACCTTC; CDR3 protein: CASTVDRVNGYTF
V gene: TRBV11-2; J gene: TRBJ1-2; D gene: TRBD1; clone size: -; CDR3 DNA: TGTGCCAGCAGCTTAGCAGGGGGCCTTGGCTACACCTTC; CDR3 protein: CASSLAGGLGYTF
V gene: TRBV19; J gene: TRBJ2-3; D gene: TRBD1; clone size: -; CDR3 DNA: TGTGCCAGTAGTAACCGGGACAGAAGGAAAGATACGCAGTATTTT; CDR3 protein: CASSNRDRRKDTQYF
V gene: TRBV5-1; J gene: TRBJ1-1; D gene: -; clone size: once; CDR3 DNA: TGCGCCAGCAGCTTGCGGGGGTTAACTCGAATCCTGAACACTGAAGCTTTCTTT; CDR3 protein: CASSLRGLTRILNTEAFF
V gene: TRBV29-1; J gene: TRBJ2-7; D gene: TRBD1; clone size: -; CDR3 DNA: TGCAGCGGTGGACAGGACTACGAGCAGTACTTC; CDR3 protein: CSGGQDYEQYF
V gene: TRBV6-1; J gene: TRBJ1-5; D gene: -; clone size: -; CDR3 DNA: TGTGCCAGCAGTGAATTGGGAGGGGGGCAGCCCCAGCATTTT; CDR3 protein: CASSELGGGQPQHF
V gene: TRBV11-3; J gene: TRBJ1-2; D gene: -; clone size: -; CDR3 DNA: TGTGCCAGCAGCTTAGCCCGAGATGGCTACACCTTC; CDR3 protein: CASSLARDGYTF
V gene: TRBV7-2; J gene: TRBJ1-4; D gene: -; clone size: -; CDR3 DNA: TGTGCCAGCAGCCCGGCGCGTGACAGGCACGAAAAACTGTTTTTT; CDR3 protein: CASSPARDRHEKLFF
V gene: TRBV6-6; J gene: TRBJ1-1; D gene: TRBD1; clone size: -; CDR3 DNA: TGTGCCAGCGAATTCACACAGGGGGTTAATACTGAAGCTTTCTTT; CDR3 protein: CASEFTQGVNTEAFF
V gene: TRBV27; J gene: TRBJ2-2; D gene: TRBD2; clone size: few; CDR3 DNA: TGTGCCAGCAGTTTGCCACCAGGGACTAGCGGCGGAGCCGGGGAGCTGTTTTTT; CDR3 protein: CASSLPPGTSGGAGELFF
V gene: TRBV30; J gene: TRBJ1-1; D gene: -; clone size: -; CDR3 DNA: TGTGCCTGGAGGGCACAGTTAAACACTGAAGCTTTCTTT; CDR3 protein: CAWRAQLNTEAFF
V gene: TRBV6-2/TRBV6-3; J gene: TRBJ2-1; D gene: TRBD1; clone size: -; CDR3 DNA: TGTGCCAGCAGCCGAGTTCTTCCGGGACAGGCGGGTGAGCAGTTCTTC; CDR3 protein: CASSRVLPGQAGEQFF
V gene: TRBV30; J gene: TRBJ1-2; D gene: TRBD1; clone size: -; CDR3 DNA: TGTGCCTGGGCCTGGACAGGGGAGAACTATGGCTACACCTTC; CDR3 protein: CAWAWTGENYGYTF
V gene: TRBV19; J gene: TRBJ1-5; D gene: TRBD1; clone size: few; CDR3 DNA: TGTGCCAGTAGTATCCCGCAGGGGGCAGGTCAGCCCCAGCATTTT; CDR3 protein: CASSIPQGAGQPQHF
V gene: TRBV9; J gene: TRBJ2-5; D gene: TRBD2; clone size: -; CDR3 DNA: TGTGCCAGCAGCGCCTCGATAGCGGGAGTGGGGGAGACCCAGTACTTC; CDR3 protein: CASSASIAGVGETQYF
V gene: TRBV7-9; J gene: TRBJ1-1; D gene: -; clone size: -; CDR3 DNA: TGTGCCAGCAGGTCAAACGCAGGGATGAACACTGAAGCTTTCTTT; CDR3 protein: CASRSNAGMNTEAFF
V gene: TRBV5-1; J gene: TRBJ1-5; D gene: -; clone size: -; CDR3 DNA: TGCGCCAGCAGCTCTGCAGCGGATCAGCCCCAGCATTTT; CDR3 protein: CASSSAADQPQHF
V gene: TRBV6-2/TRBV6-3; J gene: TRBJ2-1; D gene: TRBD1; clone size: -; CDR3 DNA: TGTGCCAGCAGCTTACAGGGGATCGTAGTCGTATTCCTCAATGAGCAGTTCTTC; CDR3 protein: CASSLQGIVVVFLNEQFF
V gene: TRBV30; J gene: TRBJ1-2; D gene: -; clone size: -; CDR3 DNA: TGTGCCTGGCGACGAGCCGGGAGCTATGGCTACACCTTC; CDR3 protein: CAWRRAGSYGYTF
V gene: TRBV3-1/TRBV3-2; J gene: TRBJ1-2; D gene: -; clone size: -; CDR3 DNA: TGTGCCGGGGGGGGCAACTATGGCTACACCTTC; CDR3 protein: CAGGGNYGYTF
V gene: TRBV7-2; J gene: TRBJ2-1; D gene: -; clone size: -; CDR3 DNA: TGTGCCAGCAGTTGGGACTTTAACCCCTACAATGAGCAGTTCTTC; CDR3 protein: CASSWDFNPYNEQFF
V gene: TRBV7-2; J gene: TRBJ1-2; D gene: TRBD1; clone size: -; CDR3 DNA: TGTGCCAGCAGCATAGGACAGGGCGGGGGGTACTATGGCTACACCTTC; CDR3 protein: CASSIGQGGGYYGYTF
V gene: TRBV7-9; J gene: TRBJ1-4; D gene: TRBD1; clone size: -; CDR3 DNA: TGTGCCAGCAGCCCCCGGACAGGGGGCTTGACTAATGAAAAACTGTTTTTT; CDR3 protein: CASSPRTGGLTNEKLFF
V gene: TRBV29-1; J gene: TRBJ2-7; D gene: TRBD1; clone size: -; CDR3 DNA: TGCAGCGTTGTCCGGGACAGTAAATCCTACGAGCAGTACTTC; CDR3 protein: CSVVRDSKSYEQYF
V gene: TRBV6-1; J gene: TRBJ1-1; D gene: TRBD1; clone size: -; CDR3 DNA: TGTGCCAGCAGTGACCGGGACAGGGAATCTGTTTTTGTCACTGAAGCTTTCTTT; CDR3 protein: CASSDRDRESVFVTEAFF
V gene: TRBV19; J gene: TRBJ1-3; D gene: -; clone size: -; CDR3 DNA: TGTGCCAGTAGTGCCTCCGGGACTGGAGGGGACACCATATATTTT; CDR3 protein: CASSASGTGGDTIYF
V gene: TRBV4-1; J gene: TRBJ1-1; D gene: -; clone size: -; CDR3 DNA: TGCGCCAGCAGCCCTCAAGCGTCCTTGCTGAACACTGAAGCTTTCTTT; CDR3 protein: CASSPQASLLNTEAFF
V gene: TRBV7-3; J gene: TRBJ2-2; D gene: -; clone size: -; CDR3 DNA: TGTGCCAGCAGCTTATTCGACGGGACCGGGGAGCTGTTTTTT; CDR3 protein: CASSLFDGTGELFF
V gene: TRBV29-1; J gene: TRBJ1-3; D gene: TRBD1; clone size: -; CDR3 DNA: TGCAGCGTGGATGGACAGGGGTTGGCTGGAAACACCATATATTTT; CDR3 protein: CSVDGQGLAGNTIYF
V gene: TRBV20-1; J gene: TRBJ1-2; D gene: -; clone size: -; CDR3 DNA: TGCAGTGCTAGTAAGGGGCATGGCTACACCTTC; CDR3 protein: CSASKGHGYTF
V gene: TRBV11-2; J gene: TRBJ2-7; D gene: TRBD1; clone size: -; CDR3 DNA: TGTGCCAGCAGCTTAATAGGACAGGGAACCCGAGGATCCTACGAGCAGTACTTC; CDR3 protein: CASSLIGQGTRGSYEQYF
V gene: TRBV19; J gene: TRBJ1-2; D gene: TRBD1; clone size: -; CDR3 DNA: TGTGCCAGTAGTATAACAGGGGACTCTGGCTACACCTTC; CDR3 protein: CASSITGDSGYTF
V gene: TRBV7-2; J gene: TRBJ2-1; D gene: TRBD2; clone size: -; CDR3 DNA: TGTGCCAGCAGCTTAGACGCGGGGGGGACGGGTGAGCAGTTCTTC; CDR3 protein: CASSLDAGGTGEQFF
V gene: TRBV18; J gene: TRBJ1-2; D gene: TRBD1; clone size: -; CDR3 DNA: TGTGCCAGCTCACCACTGGGACAGGGAGTCGACAGTGGCTACACCTTC; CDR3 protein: CASSPLGQGVDSGYTF
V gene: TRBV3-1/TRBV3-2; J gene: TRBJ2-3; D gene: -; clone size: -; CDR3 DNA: TGTGCCAGCAGCCAGGGGGGAGTAAATACGCAGTATTTT; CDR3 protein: CASSQGGVNTQYF
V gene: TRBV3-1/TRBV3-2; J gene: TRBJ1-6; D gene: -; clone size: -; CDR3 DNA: TGTGCCAGCAGCCAAGTTACTGGGAGCTCCTATAATTCACCCCTCCACTTT; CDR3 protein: CASSQVTGSSYNSPLHF
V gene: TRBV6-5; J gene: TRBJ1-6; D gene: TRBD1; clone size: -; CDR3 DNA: TGTGCCAGCAGCCGACGGACAGGGGGAAGATCACCCCTCCACTTT; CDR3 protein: CASSRRTGGRSPLHF
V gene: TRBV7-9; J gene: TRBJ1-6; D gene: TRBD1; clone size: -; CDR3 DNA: TGTGCCAGCAGCTTACTCCGGACAGGGGATAATTCACCCCTCCACTTT; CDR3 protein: CASSLLRTGDNSPLHF
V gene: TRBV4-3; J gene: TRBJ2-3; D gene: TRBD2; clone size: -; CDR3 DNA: TGCGCCAGCAGCCAAGGGACTAGCGAAGGCACAGATACGCAGTATTTT; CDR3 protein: CASSQGTSEGTDTQYF
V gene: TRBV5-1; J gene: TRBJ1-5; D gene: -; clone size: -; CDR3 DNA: TGCGCCAGCAGCTACAGGGGCAATCAGCCCCAGCATTTT; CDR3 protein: CASSYRGNQPQHF
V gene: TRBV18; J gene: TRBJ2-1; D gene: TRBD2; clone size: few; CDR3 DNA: TGTGCCAGCTCACAATCTCTAGCGGGAGGGCCTAATGAGCAGTTCTTC; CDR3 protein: CASSQSLAGGPNEQFF
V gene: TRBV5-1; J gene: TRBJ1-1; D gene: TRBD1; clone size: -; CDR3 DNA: TGCGCCAGCAGGAGGTTTACAGGGGCCTTCTACACTGAAGCTTTCTTT; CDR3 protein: CASRRFTGAFYTEAFF